This entry is about one TCR beta chain. Its specificity is not known. CDR1 is MNHNS and CDR2 is SASEGT in the germline V gene. The CDR3 runs to 16 residues. Trimming took 3 bases from V and 1 from J; bases not matched to a gene: 5. The sample is drawn from a study of T cells after yellow fever vaccination. Study-level findings and limits: Relatively few clonotypes were ones that appeared in both CD4 and CD8 compartments. Most clones from primary vaccination resurfaced after the booster (approximately 97% CD4, around 90% CD8).

A process of 5'RACE template switching, which added a universal primer site and UMIs, was used to make TCR cDNA. Using its own MiXCR run on the 5' RACE reads, TCRdb lists one record per CDR3 protein. The table has just under 600,000 distinct CDR3 sequences, roughly 13% seen once. The receptor comes from a man aged 25-45 years who received the YFV17D yellow fever vaccine. The rearrangement links TRBV6-1 to TRBJ2-3; TRBD2 agrees at 9 bases. The sample consisted of PBMCs, taken on the day of the yellow fever booster vaccination. The CDR3 DNA sequence: TGTGCCAGCAGTGATCTAGCGGGGTCGGGCACAGATACGCAGTATTTT. It translates to CASSDLAGSGTDTQYF.